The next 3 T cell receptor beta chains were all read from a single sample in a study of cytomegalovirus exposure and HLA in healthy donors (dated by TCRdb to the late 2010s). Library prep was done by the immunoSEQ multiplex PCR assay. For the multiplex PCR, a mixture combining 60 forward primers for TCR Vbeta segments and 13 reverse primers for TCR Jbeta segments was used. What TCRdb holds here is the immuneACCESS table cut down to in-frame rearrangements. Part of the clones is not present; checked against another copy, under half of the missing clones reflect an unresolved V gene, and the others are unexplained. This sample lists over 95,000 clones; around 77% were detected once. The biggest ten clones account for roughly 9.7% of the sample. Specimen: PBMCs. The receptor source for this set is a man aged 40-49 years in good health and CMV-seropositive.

The CDR3 here is CASSLEGRGGIDEQFF. CDR3 coding DNA: TGTGCCAGCAGCTTAGAAGGACGGGGGGGCATCGATGAGCAGTTCTTC. The chain employs TRBV11-1 and TRBJ2-1, with TRBD2 matching 8 bases. CDR3 length equals 16 residues. CDR1 and CDR2 (germline): SGHAT, FQDESV (reference sequence). The V segment lost 1 base and the J segment 8 bases; nucleotides outside the gene matches: 10. Variable domain in full (rest from reference TRBV11-1 and TRBJ2-1): EAEVAQSPRYKITEKSQAVAFWCDPISGHATLYWYRQILGQGPELLVQFQDESVVDDSQLPKDRFSAERLKGVDSTLKIQPAELGDSAMYLCASSLEGRGGIDEQFFGPGTRLTVL.

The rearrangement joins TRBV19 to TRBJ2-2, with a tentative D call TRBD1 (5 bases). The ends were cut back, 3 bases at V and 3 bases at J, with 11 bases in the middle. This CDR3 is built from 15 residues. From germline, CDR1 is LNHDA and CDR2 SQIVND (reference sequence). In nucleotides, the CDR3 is TGTGCCAGTAGTATGGTGGACACGGACACCGGGGAGCTGTTTTTT. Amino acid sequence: CASSMVDTDTGELFF.

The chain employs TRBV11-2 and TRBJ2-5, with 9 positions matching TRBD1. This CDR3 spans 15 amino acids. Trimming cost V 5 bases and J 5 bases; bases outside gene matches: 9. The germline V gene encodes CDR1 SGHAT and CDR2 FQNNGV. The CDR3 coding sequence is TGTGCCAGCAGCCCCGGGACAGGGTTTTACGAGACCCAGTACTTC. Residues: CASSPGTGFYETQYF.